What follows are 21 T cell receptor beta chains derived from one specimen sequenced in a study of T-cell memory formation after mild COVID-19. MiXCR, applied by TCRdb to the 5' RACE reads, yields one record per CDR3 protein. The table records roughly 99,000 distinct CDR3 sequences, over 13% of them present only once. The sequencing sample was made of PBMCs or a T cell subset sorted from them (not recorded which). These receptors were collected from a man between 18 and 35 years old who had mild COVID-19 (a few samples of this study predate the infection). Cell type and time point are not known.

The chain is built from TRBV7-8 and TRBJ2-3; D assignment may be TRBD1 or TRBD2 (5 bases each). V lost 5 bases and J lost 4, with 22 bases in between. Germline-derived CDR1 and CDR2 are SGHVS and FQNEAQ. This CDR3 has 17 residues. CDR3 in DNA: TGTGCCAGCAGCCCTATGGGGACCCGCTACCTTCCAGATACGCAGTATTTT. Its protein is CASSPMGTRYLPDTQYF. The variable domain in full, with the rest retrieved from reference TRBV7-8 and TRBJ2-3, is GAGVSQSPRYKVAKRGQDVALRCDPISGHVSLFWYQQALGQGPEFLTYFQNEAQLDKSGLPSDRFFAERPEGSVSTLKIQRTQQEDSAVYLCASSPMGTRYLPDTQYFGPGTRLTVL.

This chain uses TRBV6-5 with TRBJ1-2; D unresolved. Looked up from germline, CDR1 is MNHEY and CDR2 is SVGAGI. Trimming removed 2 bases from V and 3 bases from J, with 7 bases in between. The CDR3 is made up of 13 amino acids. CDR3 sequence reads: CASSYRVDYGYTF. The CDR3, as DNA: TGTGCCAGCAGTTACCGAGTTGACTATGGCTACACCTTC.

Ten or more counts support this clonotype. This chain connects TRBV4-3 to TRBJ2-1; TRBD2 matches at 8 bases. The J segment lost 6 bases and the V segment lost 0 bases, leaving 7 bases of the junction unmatched. The germline V gene has CDR1 LGHNA and CDR2 YSLEER. The CDR3 is made up of 16 amino acids. CDR3 DNA: TGCGCCAGCAGCCAAGACGGGACGGGAGGGGCCAATGAGCAGTTCTTC. This encodes CASSQDGTGGANEQFF.

This clonotype has more than one count but fewer than ten. The chain uses TRBV7-9 and TRBJ2-7, with unresolved D. Trimming stripped 5 bases from V and 3 bases from J, with 11 bases between. CDR1 SEHNR and CDR2 FQNEAQ come from the germline V gene (reference sequence). The CDR3 has 13 residues. In DNA form, the CDR3 reads TGTGCCAGCAGCCCGGGCCGTGACTACGAGCAGTACTTC. Translated, it gives CASSPGRDYEQYF.

This chain links TRBV18 with TRBJ2-3; D unresolved. CDR1 KGHSH and CDR2 LQKENI come from the germline V gene. Trimming took off 3 bases at V and 0 bases at J, with 28 bases between the two ends. This CDR3 is built from 21 residues. The CDR3 here is CASSPEDPNSWWLSSTDTQYF. The CDR3 region has the DNA TGTGCCAGCTCACCGGAAGATCCAAACTCGTGGTGGTTGTCTAGCACAGATACGCAGTATTTT.

This clonotype was observed a few times. The V and J genes are TRBV28 and TRBJ2-7; TRBD1 might be the D (5 bases). The CDR3 extends over 15 amino acids. V lost 6 bases, J lost 1 base, and 16 bases lay in between. Germline CDR1 reads MDHEN; CDR2 reads SYDVKM. The DNA of the CDR3 is TGTGCCAGCAGCCCAGACAGTGATAAGTCCTACGAGCAGTACGTC. Translating it yields CASSPDSDKSYEQYV.

V usage is TRBV7-9 and J usage is TRBJ2-3; TRBD1 matches 9 bases. Germline V lookup: CDR1 SEHNR, CDR2 FQNEAQ (reference sequence). The junction had 3 bases not matched to a gene; V was cut back by 4 bases and J by 1 base. This CDR3 has 15 amino acids. This CDR3 reads CASSSHRGRTDTQYF. The CDR3 DNA follows: TGTGCCAGCAGCTCGCACAGGGGGCGCACAGATACGCAGTATTTT.

This clonotype occurred a few times. The chain employs TRBV5-1 and TRBJ1-1; D possibly corresponds to TRBD1 (6 bases). The CDR3 sequence is 15 residues long. Germline-derived CDR1 and CDR2 are SGHRS and YFSETQ. V lost 1 base and J lost 0, with 10 bases in between. The CDR3 sequence is CASSLFTGMNTEAFF. In DNA form, the CDR3 reads TGCGCCAGCAGCTTGTTTACAGGGATGAACACTGAAGCTTTCTTT.

The V and J genes are TRBV5-4 and TRBJ2-2, with D perhaps assigned TRBD1 or TRBD2 (5 bases each). CDR1 SGHNT and CDR2 YYREEE come from the germline V gene (reference sequence). Trimming stripped 4 bases from V and 7 bases from J, with 17 bases between. The CDR3 is 15 residues long. The CDR3 here is CASSRDGGLSGELFF. Here the CDR3 DNA reads TGTGCCAGCAGCCGGGACGGAGGCCTCAGCGGGGAGCTGTTTTTT.

The chain links TRBV20-1 to TRBJ2-1, with 12 bases aligning to TRBD1. Germline assignment: CDR1 DFQATT and CDR2 SNEGSKA (reference sequence). Losses at the gene ends were 4 bases for V and 10 bases for J; bases not matched to a gene: 8. This CDR3 spans 14 amino acids. CDR3 bases: TGCAGTGCTATTCACCGGGACAGGGGGCGGGAGCAGTTCTTC. Translated, it gives CSAIHRDRGREQFF.

This clonotype was recorded many times. The V and J genes are TRBV12-3 or TRBV12-4 and TRBJ2-3; D is perhaps TRBD2 (6 bases). V was clipped by 8 bases and J by 5 bases, with 14 bases between them. The length of the CDR3 is 13 residues. CDR3 protein: CASRTVGGDTQYF. For the CDR3, the DNA is TGTGCCAGCCGTACAGTCGGGGGAGATACGCAGTATTTT.

This clonotype came up a few times. This chain uses TRBV4-3 with TRBJ2-5, with D unclear. The CDR3 totals 13 residues. The V end was cut by 0 bases, the J end by 5 bases, with 7 bases between. Germline V CDR1 and CDR2: LGHNA, YSLEER. In DNA form, the CDR3 reads TGCGCCAGCAGCCAAGAAATCAGGGAGACCCAGTACTTC. Translated: CASSQEIRETQYF.

The rearrangement joins TRBV19 to TRBJ1-5; TRBD1 aligns across 8 bases. This CDR3 region has 16 residues. J lost 0 bases, V lost 6 bases, and 7 bases had no gene match. Germline CDR1 LNHDA, CDR2 SQIVND (reference sequence). The DNA for the CDR3 is TGTGCCAGTAGCTGGGTGGACAGGGATAGCAATCAGCCCCAGCATTTT. Protein product: CASSWVDRDSNQPQHF.

The rearrangement links TRBV6-5 to TRBJ2-1; 7 nucleotides line up with TRBD2. J gave up 0 bases and V 8 bases, and 7 bases lay outside the gene matches. The CDR3 runs to 15 residues. Germline V gene data show CDR1 as MNHEY and CDR2 as SVGAGI. In DNA, the CDR3 is TGTGCCAGCGGCCGTGGGGGGGACTCCTACAATGAGCAGTTCTTC. Protein sequence: CASGRGGDSYNEQFF.

This clonotype was picked up a small number of times. The gene calls are TRBV4-3 and TRBJ2-1; weak D call: TRBD1 (5 bases). Deletions cut 0 bases from V and 5 bases from J, with 11 bases between. This CDR3 has 15 residues. CDR1 and CDR2 from the germline V gene are LGHNA and YSLEER. CDR3: CASSQDRGTDNEQFF. CDR3 sequence (DNA): TGCGCCAGCAGCCAAGATAGGGGAACGGACAATGAGCAGTTCTTC.

The chain joins TRBV7-9 to TRBJ2-3; perhaps TRBD1 as D (5 bases). From germline, CDR1 is SEHNR and CDR2 FQNEAQ (reference sequence). The ends were cut back, 7 bases at V and 4 bases at J, with 12 bases in the middle. The CDR3 is made up of 13 amino acids. CDR3 DNA sequence: TGTGCCAGCACCAAAGTAGGGGCAGATACGCAGTATTTT. Protein: CASTKVGADTQYF.

This clonotype was counted between two and nine times. V is TRBV4-3 and J is TRBJ1-5, with D uncertain. V was cut by 1 base and J by 2 bases, with 6 bases left in between. This CDR3 comprises 14 residues. The germline gives CDR1 LGHNA, CDR2 YSLEER. CDR3 nucleotide sequence: TGCGCCAGCAGCCAAGGGGAACGCAATCAGCCCCAGCATTTT. This codes for CASSQGERNQPQHF.

This clonotype was counted ten times or more. This rearrangement joins TRBV12-3 or TRBV12-4 to TRBJ2-7; TRBD2 is a possible D gene (6 bases). The V and J ends lost 1 base and 7 bases respectively, with 11 bases between them. The CDR3 contains 13 residues. The CDR3 DNA reads TGTGCCAGCAGTTTAGGGGTCGGGGGAGAGCAGTACGTC. Protein product: CASSLGVGGEQYV.

This clonotype was detected a few times. The chain is built from TRBV28 and TRBJ2-1; 8 bases are a match to TRBD1. CDR3 size: 15 residues. V lost 6 bases to trimming and J lost 5 bases; unmatched junction nucleotides: 9. Germline values: CDR1 MDHEN, CDR2 SYDVKM. The DNA for the CDR3 is TGTGCCAGCAGCCTCCCGGGACAGGTCCACAATGAGCAGTTCTTC. Its translation is CASSLPGQVHNEQFF. Supplemented by reference TRBV28 and TRBJ2-1, the full variable domain reads DVKVTQSSRYLVKRTGEKVFLECVQDMDHENMFWYRQDPGLGLRLIYFSYDVKMKEKGDIPEGYSVSREKKERFSLILESASTNQTSMYLCASSLPGQVHNEQFFGPGTRLTVL.

This clonotype was seen many times. The chain recombines TRBV3-1 with TRBJ2-3; unclear D gene. The germline V gene encodes CDR1 LGHDT and CDR2 YNNKEL (reference sequence). The V gene lost 1 base and the J gene lost 3 bases, with 2 bases spanning the gap. CDR3 length: 12 amino acids. For the CDR3, the DNA is TGTGCCAGCAGCCAAGTTACAGATACGCAGTATTTT. Translating it yields CASSQVTDTQYF.

This clonotype was counted between two and nine times. This sequence joins TRBV5-1 and TRBJ1-1; no clear D. V shed 5 bases and J shed 1 base, with 21 bases lying between them. The length of the CDR3 is 17 residues. CDR1 is SGHRS, CDR2 YFSETQ, per germline. The CDR3, as DNA: TGCGCCAGCAGTCTGAGTGGATACGTGGTAGGGAACACTGAAGCTTTCTTT. It encodes CASSLSGYVVGNTEAFF.